The 23 T cell receptor beta chains below come from one sample, sequenced in a study of OX40 agonist ivuxolimab in advanced cancers. The method was immunoSEQ multiplex PCR; TCRdb's version includes in-frame clones alone and lacks a portion of them. The sample holds about 74,000 clones, roughly 84% seen once. The sequences come from CD4+ or CD8+ T cells sorted from blood, collected in a trial of the OX40 agonist ivuxolimab. The receptors come from an adult with an advanced solid tumor such as melanoma, head and neck, liver or kidney cancer.

The chain is built from TRBV27 and TRBJ1-3; D is undetermined. The CDR3 totals 18 residues. Trimming removed 3 bases at V and 0 bases at J, with 18 bases between. CDR1 is MNHEY, CDR2 SMNVEV, per germline (reference sequence). The CDR3 loop is CASSLRSSGANSGNTIYF. DNA of the CDR3: TGTGCCAGCAGTTTGAGGTCATCGGGTGCCAACTCTGGAAACACCATATATTTT.

This chain uses TRBV28 with TRBJ2-3; 12 bases map to TRBD2. With V trimmed by 5 bases and J by 4 bases, 4 bases remained unmatched. Per the germline V gene, CDR1 is MDHEN and CDR2 is SYDVKM. The CDR3 contains 15 residues. Here the CDR3 DNA reads TGTGCCAGCAGTCTAGCGGGGGGGGAATCAGATACGCAGTATTTT. Protein: CASSLAGGESDTQYF.

The CDR3 loop is CAWSVGAGSYEQYF. The CDR3 bases are TGTGCCTGGAGTGTGGGGGCTGGCTCCTACGAGCAGTACTTC. This chain connects TRBV30 to TRBJ2-7, with D tentatively TRBD1 (6 bases). The CDR3 sequence is 14 residues long. V shed 0 bases and J shed 0 bases, with 9 bases lying between them. Germline V gene data show CDR1 as GTSNPN and CDR2 as SVGIG (reference sequence). Using reference TRBV30 and TRBJ2-7 for the parts outside the CDR3, the full variable domain is SQTIHQWPATLVQPVGSPLSLECTVEGTSNPNLYWYRQAAGRGLQLLFYSVGIGQISSEVPQNLSASRPQDRQFILSSKKLLLSDSGFYLCAWSVGAGSYEQYFGPGTRLTVT.

The chain uses TRBV9 and TRBJ2-1, with D perhaps matching TRBD1 (6 bases). V gave up 3 bases and J gave up 4 bases, with 14 bases separating them. In germline, CDR1 is SGDLS, CDR2 YYNGEE. The CDR3 runs 15 residues. The CDR3 sequence: CASSAYGTPYNEQFF. CDR3 bases: TGTGCCAGCAGCGCATACGGGACACCTTACAATGAGCAGTTCTTC.

The V and J genes are TRBV2 and TRBJ2-7; no firm D call. CDR1 SNHLY and CDR2 FYNNEI come from the germline V gene. The V end was cut by 3 bases, the J end by 4 bases, with 13 bases between. The CDR3 has 14 amino acids. As DNA, the CDR3 is TGTGCCAGCAGTGACAGGCTCCTTCTTTACGAGCAGTACTTC. This sequence encodes CASSDRLLLYEQYF.

The chain links TRBV7-6 to TRBJ2-5, with a possible D match to TRBD1 (6 bases). The CDR3 has 15 residues. V lost 3 bases, J lost 4 bases, and 15 bases lay in between. The V gene's germline CDR1 is SGHVS and CDR2 FNYEAQ. The CDR3 DNA sequence: TGTGCCAGCAGCTTGCCCACAGGGTACATAGAGACCCAGTACTTC. Protein product: CASSLPTGYIETQYF.

The table lists this clone with a count of one. The same CDR3 also results from other DNA sequences found in this sample. The chain carries TRBV28 and TRBJ2-7, with a weak D call TRBD2 (5 bases). The CDR3 loop spans 11 amino acids. The V gene's germline CDR1 is MDHEN and CDR2 SYDVKM. Trimming left V 7 bases short and J 4 bases short, with 8 bases between. CDR3 nucleotide sequence: TGTGCCAGCATCTCGGGATACGAGCAGTACTTC. Translating gives CASISGYEQYF.

Points on this clone: This same CDR3 is encoded by further DNA sequences in the sample. The chain joins TRBV7-2 to TRBJ1-3; no clear D gene. Per germline, CDR1 SGHTA and CDR2 FQGNSA. The CDR3 loop spans 14 amino acids. Trimming cost V 5 bases and J 0 bases, with 8 bases left between them. CDR3 bases: TGTGCCAGCAGCCCCCAGTACTCTGGAAACACCATATATTTT. Translating it yields CASSPQYSGNTIYF.

V gene TRBV10-3 combines with J gene TRBJ2-3, with 11 bases identical to TRBD2. This CDR3 spans 17 amino acids. Per the germline V gene, CDR1 is ENHRY and CDR2 is SYGVKD. Losses at the gene ends were 3 bases for V and 5 bases for J; bases not matched to a gene: 10. The CDR3 loop is CAISDPTSGTPQDTQYF. Written as DNA, the CDR3 is TGTGCCATCAGTGACCCGACTAGCGGGACCCCACAAGATACGCAGTATTTT.

The chain carries TRBV5-4 and TRBJ2-1; 8 bases agree with TRBD2. V lost 0 bases and J lost 6; bases outside the gene matches: 8. This CDR3 has 16 amino acids. Germline assignment: CDR1 SGHNT and CDR2 YYREEE (reference sequence). CDR3 nucleotide sequence: TGTGCCAGCAGCTTGGCCTTACTAGCGGAGTCCAATGAGCAGTTCTTC. It translates to CASSLALLAESNEQFF.

This clone was observed a few times. This rearrangement joins TRBV28 to TRBJ1-2; the D is unclear. V was trimmed by 3 bases and J by 0 bases, leaving 5 bases between them. The germline V gene encodes CDR1 MDHEN and CDR2 SYDVKM. The CDR3 has 13 amino acids. CDR3 nucleotide sequence: TGTGCCAGCAGTTTGCCCCCTAACTATGGCTACACCTTC. Translating it yields CASSLPPNYGYTF.

The V call is TRBV28, the J call TRBJ2-2, with TRBD1 matching 7 bases. The length of the CDR3 is 16 residues. CDR1 MDHEN and CDR2 SYDVKM come from the germline V gene. Unmatched junction bases numbered 6, after V lost 4 bases and J lost 1 base. The CDR3 nucleotides read TGTGCCAGCAGTTCGTACAGGGGTGAGAACACCGGGGAGCTGTTTTTT. It encodes CASSSYRGENTGELFF.

The gene calls are TRBV2 and TRBJ2-7; D assignment may be TRBD1 or TRBD2 (6 bases each). The germline gives CDR1 SNHLY, CDR2 FYNNEI. The CDR3 spans 16 residues. Trimming removed 7 bases at V and 3 bases at J, with 22 bases between. The CDR3 region is CASKGDFSGAGYEQYF. The CDR3 nucleotides read TGTGCCAGCAAGGGGGACTTTTCGGGGGCGGGCTACGAGCAGTACTTC.

The rearrangement uses TRBV4-3 and TRBJ1-2; D possibly corresponds to TRBD1 (5 bases). With 2 bases removed from V and 7 bases from J, the gap between germline ends came to 11 bases. The CDR3 has 13 residues. CDR1 is LGHNA, CDR2 YSLEER, per germline. The CDR3 spells CASSQHLGTGYTF. The CDR3 region has the DNA TGCGCCAGCAGCCAACATCTGGGGACTGGCTACACCTTC.

V gene TRBV15 combines with J gene TRBJ1-2; tentatively, D is TRBD1 (5 bases). Trimming stripped 3 bases from V and 0 bases from J, with 11 bases between. The CDR3 runs 15 residues. CDR1 LNHNV and CDR2 YYDKDF come from the germline V gene (reference sequence). CDR3 nucleotides: TGTGCCACCAGCAGGGGGACCGGGCCTAACTATGGCTACACCTTC. Residues: CATSRGTGPNYGYTF.

The chain recombines TRBV18 with TRBJ2-7; D gene ambiguous. The V gene lost 3 bases and the J gene lost 6 bases, with 9 bases spanning the gap. Per germline, CDR1 KGHSH and CDR2 LQKENI. The CDR3 runs to 12 residues. CDR3 residues: CASSPMAIEQYF. In DNA form, the CDR3 reads TGTGCCAGCTCACCTATGGCAATCGAGCAGTACTTC.

The chain combines TRBV18 with TRBJ2-5, with a tentative D call TRBD1 (5 bases). Per germline, CDR1 KGHSH and CDR2 LQKENI. CDR3 length equals 14 residues. With 6 bases removed from V and 2 bases from J, the gap between germline ends came to 13 bases. The CDR3 bases are TGTGCCAGCTCGCCTAAGGGGTTTCAAGAGACCCAGTACTTC. Residues: CASSPKGFQETQYF.

The chain is built from TRBV5-5 and TRBJ1-1; D uncertain. The V gene lost 1 base and the J gene lost 1 base, with 14 bases spanning the gap. CDR1 and CDR2 (germline): SGHKS, YYEKEE (reference sequence). This CDR3 is built from 16 residues. The CDR3 is CASSLLRTGKNTEAFF. As DNA, the CDR3 is TGTGCCAGCAGCTTGCTCCGAACCGGCAAGAACACTGAAGCTTTCTTT.

This clone has only one observation. The chain joins TRBV28 to TRBJ2-2, with 7 nucleotides matching TRBD2. This CDR3 contains 17 residues. Germline CDR1 and CDR2: MDHEN and SYDVKM. The V and J ends lost 6 bases and 1 base, in that order; junction bases with no gene match: 11. CDR3 loop: CASRPPLGGGNTGELFF. The DNA for the CDR3 is TGTGCCAGCAGACCTCCCCTCGGCGGGGGGAACACCGGGGAGCTGTTTTTT.

DNA for the CDR3: TGTGCCAGCAGCTTAAGTCCCCACGGCGGTGGGATCCAAGAGACCCAGTACTTC. It codes for CASSLSPHGGGIQETQYF. The rearrangement links TRBV7-3 to TRBJ2-5; D is unresolved. This CDR3 is built from 18 residues. Germline values: CDR1 SGHTA, CDR2 FQGTGA. V was trimmed by 1 base and J by 1 base, leaving 19 bases between them.

The chain has TRBV2 and TRBJ1-5; D possibly corresponds to TRBD1 (6 bases). V lost 7 bases and J lost 5, with 9 bases in between. CDR3 length: 12 residues. The germline gives CDR1 SNHLY, CDR2 FYNNEI. This CDR3 is CASKGGDQPQHF. DNA of the CDR3: TGTGCCAGCAAGGGGGGGGATCAGCCCCAGCATTTT.

The chain uses TRBV28 and TRBJ2-1; TRBD2 agrees at 9 bases. Germline CDR1 MDHEN, CDR2 SYDVKM. The trim removed 6 bases at V and 10 bases at J, leaving 7 bases unmatched. The CDR3 contains 13 residues. CDR3 coding DNA: TGTGCCAGCAGGGTAGCGGGAGAATGGGAGCAGTTCTTC. Its protein product is CASRVAGEWEQFF. The whole variable domain, remainder taken from reference TRBV28 and TRBJ2-1, is DVKVTQSSRYLVKRTGEKVFLECVQDMDHENMFWYRQDPGLGLRLIYFSYDVKMKEKGDIPEGYSVSREKKERFSLILESASTNQTSMYLCASRVAGEWEQFFGPGTRLTVL.

This clone appeared a single time. This sequence joins TRBV5-1 and TRBJ2-3, with 7 bases identical to TRBD1. This CDR3 comprises 15 residues. V was clipped by 1 base and J by 0 bases; unmatched bases: 2. Germline V gene lookup returns CDR1 SGHRS and CDR2 YFSETQ. The CDR3 protein is CASSLTTGSTDTQYF. CDR3 DNA sequence: TGCGCCAGCAGCTTGACGACAGGGAGCACAGATACGCAGTATTTT.